One and the same sample provided the 15 T cell receptor beta chains below, sequenced in a study of spatial heterogeneity in lung cancer. Using its own MiXCR run on the 5' RACE reads, TCRdb lists one record per CDR3 protein. Of about 52,000 distinct CDR3 sequences listed, less than 9.5% were seen once; the top ten hold around 36%. The time point is: blood at routine non-recurrence follow-up after resection. Frozen PBMC, nontumor lung or tumor provided whole RNA, which was sequenced unsorted. The input for sequencing was PBMCs, taken at follow-up. The receptors were sampled from a female donor with early-stage non-small cell lung cancer.

The chain combines TRBV29-1 with TRBJ2-7; perhaps D is TRBD1 or TRBD2 (7 bases each). CDR1 is SQVTM, CDR2 ANQGSEA, per germline. The CDR3 spans 13 residues. V gave up 5 bases and J gave up 3 bases, with 14 bases separating them. The CDR3 nucleotides are TGCAGCGTTAGCGGGACAGAAGACTACGAGCAGTACTTC. This gives the protein CSVSGTEDYEQYF.

Ten or more counts support this clonotype. This rearrangement joins TRBV9 to TRBJ1-2; D is uncertain. The CDR3 is made up of 14 amino acids. Trimming pared 0 bases from V and 7 bases from J, leaving 13 bases between. CDR1 SGDLS and CDR2 YYNGEE come from the germline V gene. The chain's CDR3 is CASSVAAQSSGYTF. The CDR3 bases are TGTGCCAGCAGCGTAGCTGCCCAGTCTTCTGGCTACACCTTC.

CDR3 amino acids: CASSLGGTRNQPQHF. For the CDR3, the DNA is TGTGCCAGCAGCTTAGGAGGGACACGGAATCAGCCCCAGCATTTT. The chain employs TRBV7-8 and TRBJ1-5, with D possibly TRBD1 on 6 matching bases. With 1 base removed from V and 4 bases from J, the gap between germline ends came to 11 bases. The CDR3 totals 15 residues. Germline CDR1 reads SGHVS; CDR2 reads FQNEAQ.

This clonotype was seen a few times. The rearrangement joins TRBV7-9 to TRBJ2-3; D uncertain. Germline assignment: CDR1 SEHNR and CDR2 FQNEAQ (reference sequence). V shed 5 bases and J shed 1 base, with 4 bases lying between them. The CDR3 is 12 residues long. The DNA for the CDR3 is TGTGCCAGCAGCCGCCGCACAGATACGCAGTATTTT. Translation: CASSRRTDTQYF. The variable domain in full, completed from reference TRBV7-9 and TRBJ2-3, reads DTGVSQNPRHKITKRGQNVTFRCDPISEHNRLYWYRQTLGQGPEFLTYFQNEAQLEKSRLLSDRFSAERPKGSFSTLEIQRTEQGDSAMYLCASSRRTDTQYFGPGTRLTVL.

This clonotype was seen only a few times. V usage is TRBV7-8 and J usage is TRBJ2-6, with D possibly being TRBD1 (5 bases). The CDR3 is 18 amino acids. Germline V gene lookup returns CDR1 SGHVS and CDR2 FQNEAQ. Trimming shortened V by 1 base and J by 3 bases, and 16 bases separated the two germline ends. The CDR3 spells CASSLGPISGFGANVLTF. CDR3 coding DNA: TGTGCCAGCAGCTTAGGCCCTATCTCAGGGTTTGGGGCCAACGTCCTGACTTTC.

In its sample, this clonotype was seen many times. The V call is TRBV6-4, the J call TRBJ1-2; 7 bases align to TRBD1. The CDR3 loop spans 15 amino acids. Germline V gene sequence: CDR1 MRHNA, CDR2 SNTAGT. J was trimmed by 0 bases and V by 5 bases; bases with no gene match: 6. Written as DNA, the CDR3 is TGTGCCAGCAGTCCTCGGCAGGGGGCTAACTATGGCTACACCTTC. This translates into CASSPRQGANYGYTF.

This chain connects TRBV2 to TRBJ2-7, with D perhaps matching TRBD2 (7 bases). The CDR3 sequence is 16 residues long. V lost 2 bases, J lost 7 bases, and 21 bases lay in between. Germline V gives CDR1 SNHLY, CDR2 FYNNEI. CDR3: CASSERVGGGAGEQYF. Written as DNA, the CDR3 is TGTGCCAGCAGTGAACGTGTAGGAGGGGGGGCTGGAGAGCAGTACTTC.

This clonotype was detected only a few times. The J gene is TRBJ1-2, the V gene TRBV20-1; D is possibly TRBD1 (5 bases). This CDR3 is built from 13 residues. Germline V gives CDR1 DFQATT, CDR2 SNEGSKA (reference sequence). The V gene lost 5 bases and the J gene lost 4 bases, with 14 bases spanning the gap. CDR3 sequence (DNA): TGCAGTGCTTCTCGATTTGGGGGCTATGGCTACACCTTC. Translated, it gives CSASRFGGYGYTF.

This chain uses TRBV11-2 with TRBJ1-2; TRBD1 is a possible D gene (6 bases). Germline V gives CDR1 SGHAT, CDR2 FQNNGV. V gave up 2 bases and J gave up 8 bases, with 15 bases separating them. The length of the CDR3 is 14 residues. The DNA for the CDR3 is TGTGCCAGCAGCTTATATACAGGGCGCGGCGGCTACACCTTC. It codes for CASSLYTGRGGYTF.

This clonotype was detected ten times or more. This chain links TRBV5-1 with TRBJ2-5; 8 bases map to TRBD1. The ends lost 4 bases at V and 4 bases at J; junction bases unmatched: 6. Germline assignment: CDR1 SGHRS and CDR2 YFSETQ. This CDR3 contains 14 residues. The CDR3 spells CASSPGTGVETQYF. In DNA, the CDR3 is TGCGCCAGCAGCCCCGGGACAGGAGTAGAGACCCAGTACTTC.

This clonotype was seen many times. The chain links TRBV11-2 to TRBJ2-1, with 11 bases identical to TRBD2. Trimming removed 2 bases from V and 4 bases from J; junction bases left unmatched: 10. The CDR3 runs 18 residues. Germline-derived CDR1 and CDR2 are SGHAT and FQNNGV. The DNA for the CDR3 is TGTGCCAGCAGCTTAAGAGTAGCGGGGGGGCTCTCGTACAATGAGCAGTTCTTC. Translating it yields CASSLRVAGGLSYNEQFF.

This clonotype was found a few times. The chain uses TRBV11-2 and TRBJ2-7; tentatively, D is TRBD1 (5 bases). CDR3 length: 14 amino acids. V lost 4 bases and J 0 bases, leaving 10 bases between the germline ends. From germline, CDR1 is SGHAT and CDR2 FQNNGV. The CDR3 here is CASSWTDISYEQYF. For the CDR3, the DNA is TGTGCCAGCAGCTGGACGGACATCTCCTACGAGCAGTACTTC.

On this clonotype itself: A single base separates this from a much larger clone, so it may be a read error. This is likely a read error, given that the CDR3 carries no conserved phenylalanine or tryptophan at its end. This chain connects TRBV7-8 to TRBJ1-5; no reliable D call. V lost 4 bases and J lost 5, with 12 bases in between. Germline-derived CDR1 and CDR2 are SGHVS and FQNEAQ. CDR3 length: 14 residues. CDR3 DNA: TGTGCCAGCAGCTCCCTGACCCAATATCAGCCCCAGCATTCT. This translates into CASSSLTQYQPQHS.

In its sample, this clonotype was seen many times. This chain uses TRBV5-6 with TRBJ2-5, with TRBD1 identical over 7 bases. The CDR3 is 14 residues long. The germline V gene encodes CDR1 SGHDT and CDR2 YYEEEE. The trim removed 2 bases at V and 2 bases at J, leaving 3 bases unmatched. CDR3 DNA: TGTGCCAGCAGCTTAGGGACAGTGCAAGAGACCCAGTACTTC. Amino acids: CASSLGTVQETQYF.

This clonotype was seen a few times. This sequence joins TRBV11-3 and TRBJ2-5; D remains unclear. V was clipped by 4 bases and J by 3 bases, with 12 bases between them. Germline V CDR1 and CDR2: SGHNT, YENEEA. The CDR3 spans 14 residues. CDR3 protein: CASSSPSAEETQYF. CDR3 DNA: TGTGCCAGCAGCTCCCCGTCGGCCGAAGAGACCCAGTACTTC.